The source of this T cell receptor (beta chain) is a study of shared clonotypes between healthy human individuals. As for the study in general: Researchers assigned three CD4 naive, three CD4 memory, two CD8 naive and one CD8 memory plate to each donor.

Note on this clone: The antigen is unknown.

In the authors' workflow: Filtering differed since immunoSEQ provided only junctions, with no quality scores. Libraries were prepared by immunoSEQ multiplex PCR; TCRdb keeps only in-frame clonotypes and omits some of them. V and J calls plus clone size are reproduced from that table; the DNA served to infer D and trimming. The sample lists 1.5 million to 2.5 million clones; just under 95% were seen once. The V gene's germline CDR1 is MNHEY and CDR2 SMNVEV (reference sequence). Trimming stripped 5 bases from V and 7 bases from J, with 15 bases between. The CDR3 contains 15 residues. Study results and caveats: In several donors, approximately 5% of naive CD4 clonotypes appeared in common.

Naive-designated CD8 cells lacked CD45RO, were positively enriched for CCR7, and omitted terminally differentiated effector memory CD45RA+ cells. Donors had no recently reported acute infections or vaccinations and were HIV-negative. The chain is built from TRBV27 and TRBJ1-6; perhaps TRBD1 as D (5 bases). Sequenced input: naive CD8+ T cells sorted from blood. This receptor was identified in a man between 18 and 35 years old in good health. Here the CDR3 reads CASSPGPGGNSPLHF. The CDR3 DNA follows: TGTGCCAGCAGTCCGGGACCTGGGGGAAATTCACCCCTCCACTTT.